This T cell receptor beta chain was recorded in a study of OX40 agonist ivuxolimab in advanced cancers. Germline CDR1 is SGHDN and CDR2 is FVKESK. The CDR3 has 15 amino acids. V gave up 4 bases and J gave up 2 bases; unmatched junction bases: 5. Repertoires were generated with immunoSEQ multiplex PCR, while TCRdb's copy carries only in-frame clones and drops some. Here the sample spans about 80,000 clones, around 92% being singletons. The rearrangement uses TRBV14 and TRBJ1-1, with 9 positions matching TRBD1. The receptor was isolated from an adult with an advanced solid tumor such as melanoma, head and neck, liver or kidney cancer. The starting material was CD4+ or CD8+ T cells sorted from blood, obtained in a trial of the OX40 agonist ivuxolimab. CDR3 nucleotides: TGTGCCAGCAGCCGCCGGGACAGGGTAAACACTGAAGCTTTCTTT. Translation gives CASSRRDRVNTEAFF.